These 2 T cell receptor beta chains originate from one sample sequenced in a study of cytomegalovirus exposure and HLA in healthy donors. The PCR employed 60 Vbeta primers together with 13 Jbeta primers. TCRdb keeps only in-frame clones here, not all; method: immunoSEQ multiplex PCR. The table has more than 90,000 clones, 60% to 75% seen once. The specimen sequenced was PBMCs. The receptors were gathered from a man aged 50 to 60 in good health and CMV-seronegative.

The genes are TRBV28 and TRBJ2-5; TRBD2 might be the D (6 bases). There are 14 residues in the CDR3. Trimming shortened V by 5 bases and J by 5 bases, and 15 bases separated the two germline ends. Germline values: CDR1 MDHEN, CDR2 SYDVKM. Here the CDR3 DNA reads TGTGCCAGCAGTAAGGTGGGGGGTCTGGAGACCCAGTACTTC. It yields the protein CASSKVGGLETQYF.

V gene TRBV6-6 combines with J gene TRBJ1-6; TRBD1 is a possible D gene (6 bases). The V end lost 0 bases, the J end lost 7 bases, and 10 bases lay between the germline ends. The CDR3 extends over 15 amino acids. The germline gives CDR1 MNHNY, CDR2 SVGAGI (reference sequence). This CDR3 reads CASSYSLGQNSPLHF. CDR3 in DNA: TGTGCCAGCAGTTACTCTCTAGGACAGAATTCACCCCTCCACTTT.